These 8 T cell receptor beta chains were sequenced from one sample in a study of blood T cell repertoires in COVID-19. The protocol was immunoSEQ multiplex PCR, while the TCRdb copy is restricted to in-frame clones and leaves out a portion. The top ten clones hold 4.2% of a sample with 200,000 to 300,000 clones, roughly 84% of them seen once. Sequenced sample: peripheral blood. These receptor sequences come from a man aged 55 to 70 with acute or convalescent COVID-19.

This clone was observed once. The chain recombines TRBV6-5 with TRBJ2-7; D is possibly TRBD1 (6 bases). This CDR3 has 16 amino acids. V dropped 4 bases and J dropped 0 bases, with 16 bases sitting between them. The germline CDR1 and CDR2 sequences are MNHEY and SVGAGI. The CDR3 coding sequence is TGTGCCAGCAGTTCAGCCGGGACACTGAGCTCCTACGAGCAGTACTTC. Its protein product is CASSSAGTLSSYEQYF.

The chain joins TRBV4-1 to TRBJ2-3; the D is unclear. V was pared by 1 base and J by 5 bases, with 13 bases between. From germline, CDR1 is MGHRA and CDR2 YSYEKL. This CDR3 contains 15 residues. Here the CDR3 reads CASSQGAPSVDTQYF. In nucleotides, the CDR3 is TGCGCCAGCAGCCAAGGAGCCCCTAGTGTAGATACGCAGTATTTT.

The rearrangement uses TRBV6-5 and TRBJ1-5; D unclear. Trimming took off 2 bases at V and 1 base at J, with 3 bases between the two ends. This CDR3 contains 13 residues. The germline gives CDR1 MNHEY, CDR2 SVGAGI. In DNA form, the CDR3 reads TGTGCCAGCAGTTACGGCAGCAATCAGCCCCAGCATTTT. Amino acids: CASSYGSNQPQHF.

This clone was observed a single time. The CDR3 region is CASSYRGGLLGELFF. The CDR3 nucleotides read TGTGCCAGCAGTTACCGCGGGGGCCTCCTCGGGGAGCTGTTTTTT. The V call is TRBV6-2 or TRBV6-3, the J call TRBJ2-2; D possibly corresponds to TRBD2 (7 bases). CDR3 length: 15 residues. The V end lost 2 bases, the J end lost 7 bases, and 14 bases lay between the germline ends. CDR1 is MNHEY and CDR2 is SVGEGT in the germline V gene.

This clone appeared once. V usage is TRBV10-3 and J usage is TRBJ1-1, with D perhaps TRBD1 (6 bases). The germline V gene has CDR1 ENHRY and CDR2 SYGVKD. The CDR3 covers 12 residues. V shed 2 bases and J shed 11 bases, with 12 bases lying between them. The CDR3 protein is CAISETGWLAFF. CDR3 DNA: TGTGCCATCAGTGAGACAGGGTGGTTGGCTTTCTTT.

The chain recombines TRBV7-2 with TRBJ2-1, with 10 positions matching TRBD1. Germline loops: CDR1 SGHTA, CDR2 FQGNSA. V was pared by 3 bases and J by 5 bases, with 4 bases of the junction left unmatched. The CDR3 sequence is 15 residues long. The DNA for the CDR3 is TGTGCCAGCAGCTTCTCCGGGACAGGGGACAATGAGCAGTTCTTC. Translated, it gives CASSFSGTGDNEQFF.

The chain is built from TRBV12-5 and TRBJ2-2; D perhaps matches TRBD1 (7 bases). V dropped 4 bases and J dropped 6 bases, with 15 bases sitting between them. Germline assignment: CDR1 LGHNT and CDR2 FRNRAP. The CDR3 contains 15 residues. For the CDR3, the DNA is TGTGCTAGTGGTTGGAGACAGGGAGGATCCGGGGAGCTGTTTTTT. Its protein product is CASGWRQGGSGELFF.

This clone was counted only a few times. V and J are TRBV30 and TRBJ1-4; D is undetermined. CDR3 length: 14 amino acids. V lost 1 base to trimming and J lost 0 bases, with 6 bases between them. Germline CDR1 GTSNPN, CDR2 SVGIG (reference sequence). Here the CDR3 reads CAWSGGATNEKLFF. The CDR3 nucleotides are TGTGCCTGGAGTGGAGGCGCAACTAATGAAAAACTGTTTTTT. Supplemented by reference TRBV30 and TRBJ1-4, the full variable domain reads SQTIHQWPATLVQPVGSPLSLECTVEGTSNPNLYWYRQAAGRGLQLLFYSVGIGQISSEVPQNLSASRPQDRQFILSSKKLLLSDSGFYLCAWSGGATNEKLFFGSGTQLSVL.